The 6 T cell receptor beta chains below were found in one sample sequenced in a study of blood T cell repertoires in COVID-19. Data came from immunoSEQ multiplex PCR; TCRdb stores just in-frame clones and leaves some out. The profile covers 250,000 to 300,000 clones, with approximately 89% appearing a single time and around 2% taken by the ten largest. The sequenced sample was peripheral blood. The receptors here all came from a woman aged 25 to 39 with COVID-19, enrolled during active disease.

The J gene is TRBJ1-1, the V gene TRBV5-1, with unresolved D. V lost 0 bases to trimming and J lost 2 bases, with 17 bases between them. There are 17 residues in the CDR3. Germline CDR1 is SGHRS and CDR2 is YFSETQ. Here the CDR3 reads CASSLGVMRALNTEAFF. CDR3 nucleotide sequence: TGCGCCAGCAGCTTGGGGGTCATGAGGGCCCTCAACACTGAAGCTTTCTTT.

The chain carries TRBV20-1 and TRBJ2-5; 8 bases are shared with TRBD1. With 5 bases clipped from V and 4 bases from J, the junction kept 3 bases outside the gene matches. The length of the CDR3 is 12 residues. Germline V lookup: CDR1 DFQATT, CDR2 SNEGSKA (reference sequence). The CDR3 region has the DNA TGCAGTGCTGGTGACAGGGGAGAGACCCAGTACTTC. Protein: CSAGDRGETQYF.

The V and J genes are TRBV7-9 and TRBJ1-3; no firm D call. V lost 6 bases and J lost 2, with 14 bases in between. The CDR3 consists of 15 residues. CDR1 is SEHNR, CDR2 FQNEAQ, per germline (reference sequence). CDR3 bases: TGTGCCAGCAGACCCCTGGAGGTCACTGGAAACACCATATATTTT. This translates into CASRPLEVTGNTIYF.

This clone was counted once. CDR3 in DNA: TGTGCCAGCAGTCCGTTCGGGACAGACTACGAGCAGTACTTC. Amino acids: CASSPFGTDYEQYF. This chain links TRBV27 with TRBJ2-7; 7 bases line up with TRBD1. Germline trimming cut 5 bases from V and 3 bases from J; bases unmatched to any gene: 7. In germline, CDR1 is MNHEY, CDR2 SMNVEV (reference sequence). CDR3 size: 14 residues.

The chain recombines TRBV7-8 with TRBJ2-1; D is ambiguous. The CDR3 runs 15 residues. The germline V gene encodes CDR1 SGHVS and CDR2 FQNEAQ. Trimming removed 5 bases at V and 0 bases at J, with 11 bases between. The CDR3 DNA sequence: TGTGCCAGCAGCCTCCGGAGTAGCTCCTACAATGAGCAGTTCTTC. Its protein product is CASSLRSSSYNEQFF.

The chain couples TRBV7-9 to TRBJ1-1; D may be TRBD1 (6 bases). V lost 6 bases and J lost 1, with 18 bases in between. Germline V gene sequence: CDR1 SEHNR, CDR2 FQNEAQ (reference sequence). CDR3 length: 16 residues. The DNA of the CDR3 is TGTGCCAGCAGTCCCGTGGGGGACATCGAGAACACTGAAGCTTTCTTT. This sequence encodes CASSPVGDIENTEAFF.